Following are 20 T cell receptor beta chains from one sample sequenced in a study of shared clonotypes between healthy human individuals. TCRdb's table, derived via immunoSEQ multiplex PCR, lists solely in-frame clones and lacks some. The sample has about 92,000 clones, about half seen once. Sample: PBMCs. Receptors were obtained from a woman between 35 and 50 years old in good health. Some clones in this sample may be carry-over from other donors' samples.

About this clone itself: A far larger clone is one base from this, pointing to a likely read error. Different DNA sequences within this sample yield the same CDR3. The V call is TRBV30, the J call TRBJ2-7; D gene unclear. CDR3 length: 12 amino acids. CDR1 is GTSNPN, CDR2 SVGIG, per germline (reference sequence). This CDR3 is CAWSGSAPEQYF. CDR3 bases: TGTGCCTGGAGTGGAAGTGCCCCCGAGCAATACTTC. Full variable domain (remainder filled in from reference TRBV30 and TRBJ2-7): SQTIHQWPATLVQPVGSPLSLECTVEGTSNPNLYWYRQAAGRGLQLLFYSVGIGQISSEVPQNLSASRPQDRQFILSSKKLLLSDSGFYLCAWSGSAPEQYFGPGTRLTVT.

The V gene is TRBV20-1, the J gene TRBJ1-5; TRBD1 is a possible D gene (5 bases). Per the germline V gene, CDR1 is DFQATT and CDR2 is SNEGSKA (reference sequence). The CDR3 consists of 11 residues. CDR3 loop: CRGGDNQPQHF. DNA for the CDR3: TGCAGGGGGGGGGATAATCAGCCCCAGCATTTT.

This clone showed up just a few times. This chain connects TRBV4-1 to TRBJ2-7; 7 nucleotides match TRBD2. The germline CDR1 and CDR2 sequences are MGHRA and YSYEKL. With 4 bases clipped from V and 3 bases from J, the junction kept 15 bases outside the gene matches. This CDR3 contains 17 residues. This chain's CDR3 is CASSLGFEGRVIYEQYF. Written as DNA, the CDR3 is TGCGCCAGCAGCCTGGGCTTCGAAGGGAGGGTAATCTACGAGCAGTACTTC.

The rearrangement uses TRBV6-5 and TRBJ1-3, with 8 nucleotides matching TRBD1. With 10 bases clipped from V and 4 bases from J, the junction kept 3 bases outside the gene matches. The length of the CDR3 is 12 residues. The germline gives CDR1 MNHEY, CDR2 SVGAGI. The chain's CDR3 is CATAGGGNTIYF. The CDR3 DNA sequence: TGTGCCACGGCAGGGGGCGGAAACACCATATATTTT.

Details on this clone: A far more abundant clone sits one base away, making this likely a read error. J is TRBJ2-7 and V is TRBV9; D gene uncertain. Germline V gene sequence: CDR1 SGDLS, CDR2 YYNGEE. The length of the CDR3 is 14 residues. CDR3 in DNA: TGTTCCAGCAGCTTAAGGGTAGACTCCTACGAGCAGTACTTC. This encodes CSSSLRVDSYEQYF. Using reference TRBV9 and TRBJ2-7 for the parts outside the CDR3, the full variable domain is DSGVTQTPKHLITATGQRVTLRCSPRSGDLSVYWYQQSLDQGLQFLIQYYNGEERAKGNILERFSAQQFPDLHSELNLSSLELGDSALYFCSSSLRVDSYEQYFGPGTRLTVT.

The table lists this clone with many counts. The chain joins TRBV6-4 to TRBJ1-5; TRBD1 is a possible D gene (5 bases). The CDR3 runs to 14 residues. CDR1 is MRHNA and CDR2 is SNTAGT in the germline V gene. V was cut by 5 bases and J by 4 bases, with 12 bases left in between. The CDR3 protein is CASSYGTENQPQHF. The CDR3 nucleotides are TGTGCCAGCAGTTACGGGACGGAGAATCAGCCCCAGCATTTT.

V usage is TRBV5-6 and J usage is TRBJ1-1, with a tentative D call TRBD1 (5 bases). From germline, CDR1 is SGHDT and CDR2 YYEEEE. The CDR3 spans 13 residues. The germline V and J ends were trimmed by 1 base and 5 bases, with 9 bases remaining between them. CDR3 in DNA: TGTGCCAGCAGCTTGAAGAGGGGAACTGAAGCTTTCTTT. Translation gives CASSLKRGTEAFF. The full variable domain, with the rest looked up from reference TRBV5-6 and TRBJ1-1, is DAGVTQSPTHLIKTRGQQVTLRCSPKSGHDTVSWYQQALGQGPQFIFQYYEEEERQRGNFPDRFSGHQFPNYSSELNVNALLLGDSALYLCASSLKRGTEAFFGQGTRLTVV.

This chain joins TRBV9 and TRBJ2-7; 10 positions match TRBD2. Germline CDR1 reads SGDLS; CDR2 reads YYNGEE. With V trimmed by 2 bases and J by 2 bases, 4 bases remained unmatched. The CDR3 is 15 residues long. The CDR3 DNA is TGTGCCAGCAGCGTCGGACTAGCGGAGGCCTACGAGCAGTACTTC. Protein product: CASSVGLAEAYEQYF. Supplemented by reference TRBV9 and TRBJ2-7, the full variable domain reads DSGVTQTPKHLITATGQRVTLRCSPRSGDLSVYWYQQSLDQGLQFLIQYYNGEERAKGNILERFSAQQFPDLHSELNLSSLELGDSALYFCASSVGLAEAYEQYFGPGTRLTVT.

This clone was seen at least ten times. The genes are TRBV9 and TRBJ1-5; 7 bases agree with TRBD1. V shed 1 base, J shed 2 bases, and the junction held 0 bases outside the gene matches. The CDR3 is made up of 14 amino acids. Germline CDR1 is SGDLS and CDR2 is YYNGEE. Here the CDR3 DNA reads TGTGCCAGCAGCGTACAGGGGGGCAATCAGCCCCAGCATTTT. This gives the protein CASSVQGGNQPQHF.

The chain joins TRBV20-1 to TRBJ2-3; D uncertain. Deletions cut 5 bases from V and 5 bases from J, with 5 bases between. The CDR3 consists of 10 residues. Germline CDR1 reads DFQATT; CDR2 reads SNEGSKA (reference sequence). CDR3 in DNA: TGCAGTGCTCGGCTAGATACGCAGTATTTT. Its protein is CSARLDTQYF.

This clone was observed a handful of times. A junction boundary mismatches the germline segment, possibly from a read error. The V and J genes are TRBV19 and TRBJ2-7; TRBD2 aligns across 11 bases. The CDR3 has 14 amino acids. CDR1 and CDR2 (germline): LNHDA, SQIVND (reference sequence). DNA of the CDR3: TGTGCCAGTAGTATAGATCCGGCTAGCGGGAGGTCTACCTTC. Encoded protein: CASSIDPASGRSTF.

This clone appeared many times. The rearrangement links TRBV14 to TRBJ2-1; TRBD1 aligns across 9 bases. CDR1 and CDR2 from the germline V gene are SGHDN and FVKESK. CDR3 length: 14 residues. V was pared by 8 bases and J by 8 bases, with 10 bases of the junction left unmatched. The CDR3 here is CASVGTGNWDEQFF. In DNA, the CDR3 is TGTGCCAGCGTAGGGACAGGGAATTGGGATGAGCAGTTCTTC.

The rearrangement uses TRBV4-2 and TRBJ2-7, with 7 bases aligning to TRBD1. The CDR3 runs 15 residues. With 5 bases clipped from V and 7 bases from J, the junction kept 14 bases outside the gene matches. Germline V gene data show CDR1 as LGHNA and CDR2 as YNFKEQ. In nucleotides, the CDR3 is TGTGCCAGCAGCTCTGGACAGGTCGGCGAGTGGGAGCAGTACTTC. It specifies CASSSGQVGEWEQYF.

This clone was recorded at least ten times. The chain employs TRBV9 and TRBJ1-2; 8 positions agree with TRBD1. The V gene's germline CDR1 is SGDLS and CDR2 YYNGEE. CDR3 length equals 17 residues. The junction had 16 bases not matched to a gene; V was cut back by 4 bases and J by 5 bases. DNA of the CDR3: TGTGCCAGCAGCCCCCTTCAGGGGGCCTTGCGAGCGTATGGCTACACCTTC. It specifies CASSPLQGALRAYGYTF.

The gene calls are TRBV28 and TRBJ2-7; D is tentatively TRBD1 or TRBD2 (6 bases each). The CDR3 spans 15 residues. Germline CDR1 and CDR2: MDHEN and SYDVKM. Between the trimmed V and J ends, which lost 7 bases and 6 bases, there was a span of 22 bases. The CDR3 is CASMTFLGGIAEQYF. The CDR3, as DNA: TGTGCCAGCATGACCTTTTTGGGGGGCATAGCCGAGCAGTACTTC.

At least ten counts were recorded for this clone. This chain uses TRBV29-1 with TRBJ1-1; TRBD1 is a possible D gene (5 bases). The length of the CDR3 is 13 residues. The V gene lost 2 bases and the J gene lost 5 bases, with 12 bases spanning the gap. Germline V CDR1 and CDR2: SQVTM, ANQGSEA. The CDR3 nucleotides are TGCAGCGTTGAAATCGGGGGTGGGACTGAAGCTTTCTTT. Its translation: CSVEIGGGTEAFF.

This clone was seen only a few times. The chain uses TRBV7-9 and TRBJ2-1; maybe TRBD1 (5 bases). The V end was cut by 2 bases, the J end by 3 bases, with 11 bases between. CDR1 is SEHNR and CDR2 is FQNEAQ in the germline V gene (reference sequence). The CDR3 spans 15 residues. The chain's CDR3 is CASSLQGPIYNEQFF. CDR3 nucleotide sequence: TGTGCCAGCAGCTTACAGGGTCCAATCTACAATGAGCAGTTCTTC.

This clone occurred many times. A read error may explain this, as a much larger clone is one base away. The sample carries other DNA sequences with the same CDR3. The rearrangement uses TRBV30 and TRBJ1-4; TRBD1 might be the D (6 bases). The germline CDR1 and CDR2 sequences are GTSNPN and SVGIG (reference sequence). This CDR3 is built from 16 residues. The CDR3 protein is CAWSAIPQGSNEKLFF. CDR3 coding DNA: TGTGCATGGAGTGCCATTCCACAGGGATCTAATGAAAAACTGTTTTTT.

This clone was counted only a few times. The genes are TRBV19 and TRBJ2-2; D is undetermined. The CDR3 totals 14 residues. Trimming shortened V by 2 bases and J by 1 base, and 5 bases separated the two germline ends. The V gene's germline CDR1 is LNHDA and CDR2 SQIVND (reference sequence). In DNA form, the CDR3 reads TGTGCCAGTAGTATATCACAGAACACCGGGGAGCTGTTTTTT. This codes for CASSISQNTGELFF.

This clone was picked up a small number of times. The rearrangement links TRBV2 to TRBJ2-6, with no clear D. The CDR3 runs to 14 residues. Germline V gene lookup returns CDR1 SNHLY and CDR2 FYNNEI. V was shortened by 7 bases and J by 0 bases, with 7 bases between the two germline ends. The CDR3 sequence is CASTLPSGANVLTF. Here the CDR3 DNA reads TGTGCCAGCACTCTCCCCTCTGGGGCCAACGTCCTGACTTTC.